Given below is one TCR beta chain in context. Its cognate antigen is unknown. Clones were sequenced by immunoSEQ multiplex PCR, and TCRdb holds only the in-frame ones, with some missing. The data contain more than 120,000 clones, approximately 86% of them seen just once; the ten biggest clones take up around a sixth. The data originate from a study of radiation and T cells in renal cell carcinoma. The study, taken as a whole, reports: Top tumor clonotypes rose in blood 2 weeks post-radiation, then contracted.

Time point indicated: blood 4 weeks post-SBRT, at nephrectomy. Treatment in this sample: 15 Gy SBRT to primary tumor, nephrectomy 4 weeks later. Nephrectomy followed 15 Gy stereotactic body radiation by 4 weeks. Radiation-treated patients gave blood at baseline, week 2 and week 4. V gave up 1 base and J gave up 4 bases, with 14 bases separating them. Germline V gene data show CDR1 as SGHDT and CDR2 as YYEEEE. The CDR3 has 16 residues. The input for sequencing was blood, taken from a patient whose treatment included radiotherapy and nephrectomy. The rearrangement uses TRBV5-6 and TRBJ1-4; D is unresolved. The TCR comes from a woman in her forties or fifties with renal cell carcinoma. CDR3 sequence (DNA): TGTGCCAGCAGCTTGCTTCAGGCCACTTTTAATGAAAAACTGTTTTTT. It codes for CASSLLQATFNEKLFF.